This T cell receptor (beta chain) was sequenced during a study of OX40 agonist ivuxolimab in advanced cancers. Whole-study context: Enrolled patients in dose escalation had cancers that were hepatocellular carcinoma, melanoma, renal cell or head and neck cancer. Study-wide points: CD8+ T cells showed, on average, more clonal expansion than CD4+ cells.

Only in-frame clones appear in the TCRdb table, and some are missing; sequencing was by immunoSEQ multiplex PCR. The data hold more than 60,000 clones, with roughly 90% observed a single time. Points on this clone: What it binds is not known.

The CDR3 totals 14 residues. Germline CDR1 reads SEHNR; CDR2 reads FQNEAQ (reference sequence). V lost 5 bases to trimming and J lost 7 bases; unmatched junction nucleotides: 7. The sequence came from an adult with an advanced solid tumor such as melanoma, head and neck, liver or kidney cancer. The sample in question was CD4+ or CD8+ T cells sorted from blood, obtained in a trial of the OX40 agonist ivuxolimab. J is TRBJ1-4 and V is TRBV7-9, with 7 bases fitting TRBD1. DNA of the CDR3: TGTGCCAGCAGCACACAGGGGACGGGTGAAAAACTGTTTTTT. Amino acid sequence: CASSTQGTGEKLFF.